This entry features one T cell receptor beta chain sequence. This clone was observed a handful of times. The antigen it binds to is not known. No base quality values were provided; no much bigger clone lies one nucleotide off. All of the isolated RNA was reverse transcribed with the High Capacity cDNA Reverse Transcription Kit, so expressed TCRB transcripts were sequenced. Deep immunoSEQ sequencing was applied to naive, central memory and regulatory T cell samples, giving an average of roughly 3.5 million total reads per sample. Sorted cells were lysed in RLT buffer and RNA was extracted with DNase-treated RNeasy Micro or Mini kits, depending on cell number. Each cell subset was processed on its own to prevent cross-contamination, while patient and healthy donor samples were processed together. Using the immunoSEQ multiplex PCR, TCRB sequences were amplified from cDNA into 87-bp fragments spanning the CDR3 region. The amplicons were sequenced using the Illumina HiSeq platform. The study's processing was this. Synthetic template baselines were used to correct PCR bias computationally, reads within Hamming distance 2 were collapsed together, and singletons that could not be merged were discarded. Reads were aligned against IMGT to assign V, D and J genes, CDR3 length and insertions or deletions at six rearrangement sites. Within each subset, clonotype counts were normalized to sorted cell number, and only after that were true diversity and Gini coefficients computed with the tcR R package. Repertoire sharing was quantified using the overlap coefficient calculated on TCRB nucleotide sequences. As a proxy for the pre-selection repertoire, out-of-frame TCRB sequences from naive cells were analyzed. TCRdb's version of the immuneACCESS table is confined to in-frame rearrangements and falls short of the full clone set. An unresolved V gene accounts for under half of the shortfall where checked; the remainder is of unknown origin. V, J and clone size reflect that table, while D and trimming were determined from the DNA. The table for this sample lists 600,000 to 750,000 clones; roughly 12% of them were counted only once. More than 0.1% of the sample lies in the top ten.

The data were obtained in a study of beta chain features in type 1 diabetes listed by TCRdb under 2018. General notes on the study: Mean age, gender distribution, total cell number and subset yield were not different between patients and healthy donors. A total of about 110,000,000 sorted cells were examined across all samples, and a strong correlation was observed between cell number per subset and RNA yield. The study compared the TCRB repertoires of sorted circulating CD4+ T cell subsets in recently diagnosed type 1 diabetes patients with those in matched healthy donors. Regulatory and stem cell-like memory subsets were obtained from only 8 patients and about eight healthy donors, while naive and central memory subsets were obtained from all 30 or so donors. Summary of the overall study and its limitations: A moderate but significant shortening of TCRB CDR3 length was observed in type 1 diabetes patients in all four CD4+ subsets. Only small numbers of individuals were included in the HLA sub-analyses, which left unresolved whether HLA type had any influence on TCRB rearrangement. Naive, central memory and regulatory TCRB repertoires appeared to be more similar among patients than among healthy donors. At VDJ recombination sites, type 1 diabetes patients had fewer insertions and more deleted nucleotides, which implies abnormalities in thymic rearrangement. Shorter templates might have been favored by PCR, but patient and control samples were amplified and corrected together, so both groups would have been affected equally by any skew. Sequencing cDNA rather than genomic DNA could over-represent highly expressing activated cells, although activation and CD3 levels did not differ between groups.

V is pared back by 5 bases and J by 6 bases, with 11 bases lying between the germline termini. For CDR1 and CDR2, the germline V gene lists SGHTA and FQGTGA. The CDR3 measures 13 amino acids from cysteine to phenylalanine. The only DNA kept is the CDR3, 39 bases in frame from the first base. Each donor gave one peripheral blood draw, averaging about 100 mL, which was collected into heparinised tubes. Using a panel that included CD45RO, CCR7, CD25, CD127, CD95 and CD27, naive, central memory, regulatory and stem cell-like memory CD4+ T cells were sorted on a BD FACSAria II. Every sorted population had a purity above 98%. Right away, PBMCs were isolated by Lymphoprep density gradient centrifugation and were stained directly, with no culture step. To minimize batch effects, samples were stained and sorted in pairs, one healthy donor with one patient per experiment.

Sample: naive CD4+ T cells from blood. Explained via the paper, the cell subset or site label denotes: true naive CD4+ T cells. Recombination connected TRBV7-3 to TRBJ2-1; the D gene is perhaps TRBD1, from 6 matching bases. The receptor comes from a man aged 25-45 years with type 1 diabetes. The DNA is TGTGCCAGCAGCATACAGGGCCTCAATGAGCAGTTCTTC. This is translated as CASSIQGLNEQFF.